One and the same sample provided the 22 T cell receptor beta chains below, sequenced in a study of cytomegalovirus exposure and HLA in healthy donors. Primers for the PCR totalled 60 Vbeta and 13 Jbeta. Using immunoSEQ multiplex PCR, the repertoire was profiled, and TCRdb retains in-frame clones only, with some absent. Of 95,000 to 120,000 clones listed, approximately 67% are singletons. Source material: PBMCs. The receptors were sampled from a young man in good health and CMV-seropositive.

The rearrangement links TRBV9 to TRBJ2-5; D ambiguous. V was trimmed by 0 bases and J by 5 bases, leaving 5 bases between them. Germline loops: CDR1 SGDLS, CDR2 YYNGEE. The CDR3 length is 12 residues. The CDR3 region has the DNA TGTGCCAGCAGCGTAGAGCCGGAGACCCAGTACTTC. Its translation: CASSVEPETQYF.

This chain uses TRBV27 with TRBJ2-1; 9 nucleotides agree with TRBD1. V lost 5 bases and J lost 9; bases outside the gene matches: 8. This CDR3 has 14 residues. Germline assignment: CDR1 MNHEY and CDR2 SMNVEV (reference sequence). The CDR3 spells CASSLGTGYGEQFF. DNA for the CDR3: TGTGCCAGCAGTCTAGGGACAGGGTACGGTGAGCAGTTCTTC.

The V and J genes are TRBV6-1 and TRBJ2-1, with D perhaps matching TRBD2 (6 bases). The CDR3 has 16 residues. Germline-derived CDR1 and CDR2 are MNHNS and SASEGT. Deletions cut 3 bases from V and 4 bases from J, with 16 bases between. The CDR3 sequence: CASSDALTGLYNEQFF. CDR3 DNA sequence: TGTGCCAGCAGTGATGCCCTCACGGGACTTTACAATGAGCAGTTCTTC.

The chain joins TRBV28 to TRBJ2-7; 13 nucleotides agree with TRBD2. V shed 8 bases, J shed 6 bases, and the junction held 7 bases outside the gene matches. The CDR3 covers 14 residues. Looked up from germline, CDR1 is MDHEN and CDR2 is SYDVKM. CDR3 residues: CASGTSGGGPEQYV. Written as DNA, the CDR3 is TGTGCCAGCGGAACTAGCGGGGGGGGCCCCGAGCAGTACGTC.

V gene TRBV9 combines with J gene TRBJ2-5; D is unresolved. Germline V gene sequence: CDR1 SGDLS, CDR2 YYNGEE. The CDR3 runs 14 residues. V was cut by 3 bases and J by 5 bases, with 14 bases left in between. In nucleotides, the CDR3 is TGTGCCAGCAGCGCTTCTGGCCCCTTGGAGACCCAGTACTTC. It codes for CASSASGPLETQYF.

CDR3 residues: CASSIRDKALVTDTQYF. For the CDR3, the DNA is TGTGCCAGCAGTATCCGGGACAAAGCTCTCGTCACAGATACGCAGTATTTT. This chain joins TRBV27 and TRBJ2-3; the D gene is possibly TRBD1 (6 bases). Germline V gene sequence: CDR1 MNHEY, CDR2 SMNVEV (reference sequence). The V end was cut by 5 bases, the J end by 2 bases, with 20 bases between. There are 17 residues in the CDR3.

The chain uses TRBV18 and TRBJ1-1, with D maybe TRBD1 (5 bases). The CDR3 is made up of 14 amino acids. From germline, CDR1 is KGHSH and CDR2 LQKENI. Trimming took 3 bases from V and 2 from J, leaving 10 bases between them. The DNA of the CDR3 is TGTGCCAGCTCACCCCCGACAGTAAACACTGAAGCTTTCTTT. Protein sequence: CASSPPTVNTEAFF.

CDR3 sequence reads: CASSFGVLSGYTF. CDR3 bases: TGTGCCAGCAGTTTCGGTGTATTGTCTGGCTACACCTTC. The chain is built from TRBV28 and TRBJ1-2; D is uncertain. V was clipped by 3 bases and J by 7 bases, with 12 bases between them. Germline CDR1 is MDHEN and CDR2 is SYDVKM. This CDR3 region has 13 residues.

J is TRBJ2-5 and V is TRBV19, with TRBD2 matching 9 bases. The trim removed 4 bases at V and 5 bases at J, leaving 5 bases unmatched. In germline, CDR1 is LNHDA, CDR2 SQIVND (reference sequence). The CDR3 covers 14 residues. Here the CDR3 DNA reads TGTGCCAGTAGTAGCCGCGGGGGGGCGGAGACCCAGTACTTC. This translates into CASSSRGGAETQYF.

V gene TRBV6-6 combines with J gene TRBJ2-5; 7 bases agree with TRBD1. V was pared by 7 bases and J by 5 bases, with 13 bases of the junction left unmatched. The CDR3 has 15 amino acids. The germline V gene encodes CDR1 MNHNY and CDR2 SVGAGI (reference sequence). The CDR3 here is CASNPGTVFKETQYF. Here the CDR3 DNA reads TGTGCCAGCAACCCCGGGACAGTCTTCAAGGAGACCCAGTACTTC.

CDR3 amino acids: CARSLVGSNQPQHF. The CDR3 nucleotides are TGTGCCAGAAGCTTGGTCGGTAGCAATCAGCCCCAGCATTTT. V and J are TRBV5-3 and TRBJ1-5; D is undetermined. TRBV5-3 is recorded as an ORF, its role being uncertain. CDR3 length equals 14 residues. V dropped 0 bases and J dropped 0 bases, with 4 bases sitting between them.

The rearrangement links TRBV5-1 to TRBJ2-7, with 9 bases aligning to TRBD1. The CDR3 is 15 amino acids. The junction had 9 bases not matched to a gene; V was cut back by 1 base and J by 7 bases. Per germline, CDR1 SGHRS and CDR2 YFSETQ. In DNA, the CDR3 is TGCGCCAGCAGCTTGAGACAGGGGGGGACTGGGGAGCAGTACTTC. Translating it yields CASSLRQGGTGEQYF.

The V gene is TRBV5-1, the J gene TRBJ2-7, with D tentatively TRBD2 (6 bases). CDR1 is SGHRS, CDR2 YFSETQ, per germline. V was clipped by 6 bases and J by 0 bases, with 13 bases between them. The CDR3 is made up of 14 amino acids. CDR3 region: CASTGGVSSYEQYF. In DNA form, the CDR3 reads TGCGCCAGCACCGGCGGGGTGAGCTCCTACGAGCAGTACTTC. The full variable domain, with the rest looked up from reference TRBV5-1 and TRBJ2-7, is KAGVTQTPRYLIKTRGQQVTLSCSPISGHRSVSWYQQTPGQGLQFLFEYFSETQRNKGNFPGRFSGRQFSNSRSEMNVSTLELGDSALYLCASTGGVSSYEQYFGPGTRLTVT.

The chain recombines TRBV7-9 with TRBJ2-6, with a tentative D call TRBD1 (6 bases). Germline-derived CDR1 and CDR2 are SEHNR and FQNEAQ (reference sequence). This CDR3 is built from 15 residues. Trimming took 2 bases from V and 3 from J, leaving 8 bases between them. As DNA, the CDR3 is TGTGCCAGCAGCTTATCCAGGGGTGGGGCCAACGTCCTGACTTTC. Amino acid sequence: CASSLSRGGANVLTF.

The gene calls are TRBV2 and TRBJ2-1; tentatively, D is TRBD1 (6 bases). From germline, CDR1 is SNHLY and CDR2 FYNNEI. The CDR3 runs 15 residues. Between the trimmed V and J ends, which lost 6 bases and 3 bases, there was a span of 15 bases. CDR3 in DNA: TGTGCCAGCAGCGTAGAAACAGGGTACTACAATGAGCAGTTCTTC. It translates to CASSVETGYYNEQFF.

With regard to this clone: Because the CDR3's place on the DNA is in doubt, the DNA is left out and the CDR3 is given as listed by TCRdb. This chain uses TRBV11-3 with TRBJ2-2; the table's D gene call, TRBD2, was not cross checked with the DNA. Termini included, the CDR3 measures 15 amino acids. CDR1 and CDR2 from the germline V gene are SGHNT and YENEEA. The CDR3 sequence: CASSLARVRFGELFF.

This chain joins TRBV13 and TRBJ2-2; 7 nucleotides align to TRBD1. CDR3 size: 16 residues. CDR1 PRHDT and CDR2 FYEKMQ come from the germline V gene (reference sequence). Trimming took 5 bases from V and 1 from J; bases not matched to a gene: 7. The CDR3 DNA reads TGTGCCAGCAGCGGAACAGGGGCCCTGAACACCGGGGAGCTGTTTTTT. Its protein is CASSGTGALNTGELFF.

This chain joins TRBV6-5 and TRBJ1-2, with 7 nucleotides matching TRBD1. The CDR3 contains 14 residues. The J segment lost 2 bases and the V segment lost 7 bases, leaving 7 bases of the junction unmatched. CDR1 MNHEY and CDR2 SVGAGI come from the germline V gene. CDR3 bases: TGTGCCAGCACTAGGGACAGTGGAAACTATGGCTACACCTTC. Translated, it gives CASTRDSGNYGYTF.

This chain links TRBV10-2 with TRBJ1-2; D gene unclear. The ends were cut back, 7 bases at V and 0 bases at J, with 12 bases in the middle. Germline CDR1 and CDR2: WSHSY and SAAADI. This CDR3 contains 14 residues. The CDR3 reads CASTSLKTNYGYTF. The DNA for the CDR3 is TGCGCCAGCACCTCACTGAAAACTAACTATGGCTACACCTTC.

This clone was observed a few times. The chain carries TRBV5-4 and TRBJ2-1; the match to TRBD1 covers 12 bases. The length of the CDR3 is 16 residues. With V trimmed by 4 bases and J by 4 bases, 6 bases remained unmatched. Per the germline V gene, CDR1 is SGHNT and CDR2 is YYREEE (reference sequence). CDR3 residues: CASSQLGQGAYNEQFF. The CDR3 region has the DNA TGTGCCAGCAGCCAGTTGGGACAGGGGGCATACAATGAGCAGTTCTTC.

This clone was seen a handful of times. The genes are TRBV5-5 and TRBJ2-7, with D tentatively TRBD1 (6 bases). CDR1 SGHKS and CDR2 YYEKEE come from the germline V gene (reference sequence). The CDR3 has 15 amino acids. V lost 4 bases to trimming and J lost 1 base, with 15 bases between them. The chain's CDR3 is CASSTGQTYSYEQYV. The CDR3 DNA follows: TGTGCCAGCAGCACTGGACAGACTTATTCCTACGAGCAGTACGTC.

The V and J genes are TRBV6-5 and TRBJ1-4; no reliable D call. The CDR3 contains 12 residues. From germline, CDR1 is MNHEY and CDR2 SVGAGI. Trimming stripped 6 bases from V and 4 bases from J, with 6 bases between. CDR3 amino acids: CASRQNNEKLFF. The CDR3 nucleotides read TGTGCCAGCAGACAGAATAATGAAAAACTGTTTTTT.